The clone carrying this T cell receptor beta chain was observed at least ten times. The record originates from a study of T-cell reconstitution after alpha-beta-depleted transplantation in children. The V segment lost 3 bases and the J segment 4 bases; nucleotides outside the gene matches: 0. CDR3 length: 14 amino acids. Germline CDR1 and CDR2: MNHNS and SASEGT. Unique molecular identifiers were built into the TCRbeta library. Using its own MiXCR run on the PCR reads, TCRdb lists one record per CDR3 protein. Among more than 200,000 distinct CDR3 sequences listed, around 8.9% were seen once. The chain couples TRBV6-1 to TRBJ2-3, with 11 nucleotides matching TRBD1. This specimen was PBMCs from the stem cell graft donor, taken from the stem cell graft. The TCR sequence derives from a human donor who donated a stem cell graft to a child with SCID. DNA of the CDR3: TGTGCCAGCAGTGAGGACAGGGGGCCAGATACGCAGTATTTT. This codes for CASSEDRGPDTQYF.